The following is a T cell receptor (beta chain) sequence with its context. Its specificity is unknown. V lost 9 bases, J lost 2 bases, and 10 bases stayed unmatched. CDR1 is MDHEN, CDR2 SYDVKM, per germline. The CDR3 length is 15 residues. These data come from a study of beta chain features in type 1 diabetes. The investigators reverse transcribed all of the isolated RNA, so they sequenced expressed TCRB transcripts. Generated by immunoSEQ multiplex PCR, the TCRdb table keeps only in-frame clones and is missing some. The table has roughly 45,000 clones, 50% seen once. Study results and caveats: Fewer insertions but more deletions were seen at VDJ junctions in type 1 diabetes patients. Compared to healthy donors, patients appeared to have naive, central memory and Treg TCRB repertoires that were more alike.

V usage is TRBV28 and J usage is TRBJ2-7; 10 bases agree with TRBD1. Sequencing was performed on stem cell memory CD4+ T cells from blood. The clonotype was recovered from a woman in her twenties or thirties in good health. The chain's CDR3 is CASQHTGTGAYEQYF. The CDR3 DNA is TGTGCCAGTCAACACACCGGGACAGGGGCCTACGAGCAGTACTTC.